The following is a T cell receptor (beta chain) sequence with its context. Its cognate antigen is unknown. Blood CD4+ CD25-low CD127-high conventional T cells supplied the genomic DNA template. The sample originates from a study of regulatory and conventional T cells in RAG deficiency. Study-wide findings and caveats: In Omenn syndrome, Treg and Tconv repertoires overlapped >85%.

The length of the CDR3 is 14 residues. Germline V CDR1 and CDR2: SNHLY, FYNNEI. Trimming cost V 1 base and J 6 bases, with 9 bases left between them. Measured with immunoSEQ multiplex PCR; TCRdb has only the in-frame clones, and not every one. The data hold under 45,000 clones, with roughly three quarters observed a single time. Separately, the same data were catalogued under a study of regulatory T cells. From that paper: Amplification used 52 TRBV primers and 13 TRBJ primers.

V gene TRBV2 combines with J gene TRBJ2-2, with D hard to call. The specimen sequenced was CD4+ effector T cells sorted from blood. The sequence was obtained from a human donor in good health. The CDR3 DNA reads TGTGCCAGCAGTGAAGTTCACCCTCCCGGGGAGCTGTTTTTT. Translating gives CASSEVHPPGELFF.